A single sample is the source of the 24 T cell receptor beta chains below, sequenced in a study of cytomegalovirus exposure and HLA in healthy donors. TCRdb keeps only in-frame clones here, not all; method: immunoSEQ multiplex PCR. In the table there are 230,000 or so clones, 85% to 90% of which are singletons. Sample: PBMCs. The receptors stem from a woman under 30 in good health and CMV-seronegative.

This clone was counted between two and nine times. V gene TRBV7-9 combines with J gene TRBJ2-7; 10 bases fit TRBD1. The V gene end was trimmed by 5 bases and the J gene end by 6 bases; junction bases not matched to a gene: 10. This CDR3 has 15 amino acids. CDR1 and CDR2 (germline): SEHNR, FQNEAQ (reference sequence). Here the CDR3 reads CASSGGQGEWGEQYF. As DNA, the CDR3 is TGTGCCAGCAGCGGTGGACAGGGGGAATGGGGCGAGCAGTACTTC.

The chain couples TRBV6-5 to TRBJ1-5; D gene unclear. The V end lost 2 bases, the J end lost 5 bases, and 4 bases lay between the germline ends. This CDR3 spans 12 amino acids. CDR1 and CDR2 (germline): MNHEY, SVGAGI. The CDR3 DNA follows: TGTGCCAGCAGTTACCCTTATCAGCCCCAGCATTTT. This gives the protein CASSYPYQPQHF.

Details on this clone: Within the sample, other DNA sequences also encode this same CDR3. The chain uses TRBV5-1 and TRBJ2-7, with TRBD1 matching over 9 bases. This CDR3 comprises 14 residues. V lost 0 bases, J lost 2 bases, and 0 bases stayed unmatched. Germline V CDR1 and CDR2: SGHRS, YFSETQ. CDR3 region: CASSLGTGAYEQYF. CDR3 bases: TGCGCCAGCAGCTTGGGGACAGGGGCCTACGAGCAGTACTTC. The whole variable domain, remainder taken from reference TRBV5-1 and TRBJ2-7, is KAGVTQTPRYLIKTRGQQVTLSCSPISGHRSVSWYQQTPGQGLQFLFEYFSETQRNKGNFPGRFSGRQFSNSRSEMNVSTLELGDSALYLCASSLGTGAYEQYFGPGTRLTVT.

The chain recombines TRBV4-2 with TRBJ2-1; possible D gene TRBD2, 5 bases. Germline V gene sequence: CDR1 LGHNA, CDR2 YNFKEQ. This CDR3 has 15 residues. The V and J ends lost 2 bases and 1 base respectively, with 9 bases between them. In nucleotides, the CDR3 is TGTGCCAGCAGCCAATGGACTGAATCCTACAATGAGCAGTTCTTC. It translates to CASSQWTESYNEQFF.

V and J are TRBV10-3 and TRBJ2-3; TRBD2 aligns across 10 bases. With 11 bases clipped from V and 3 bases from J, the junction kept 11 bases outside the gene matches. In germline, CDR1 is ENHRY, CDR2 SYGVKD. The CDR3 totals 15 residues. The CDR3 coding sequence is TGTGCCGGCTCCAAAGGACTAGCGGTTACAGATACGCAGTATTTT. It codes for CAGSKGLAVTDTQYF.

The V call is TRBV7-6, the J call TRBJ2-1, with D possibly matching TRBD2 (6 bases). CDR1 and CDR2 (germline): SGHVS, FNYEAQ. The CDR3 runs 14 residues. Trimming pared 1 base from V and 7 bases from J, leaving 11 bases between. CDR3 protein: CASSLDDGRNEQFF. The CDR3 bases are TGTGCCAGCAGCTTAGATGACGGGAGAAATGAGCAGTTCTTC.

The CDR3 protein is CAAGGQSTDTQYF. CDR3 DNA sequence: TGTGCCGCAGGTGGGCAAAGCACAGATACGCAGTATTTT. The chain joins TRBV28 to TRBJ2-3, with D hard to call. The CDR3 has 13 residues. Germline-derived CDR1 and CDR2 are MDHEN and SYDVKM. V was cut by 11 bases and J by 0 bases, with 12 bases left in between.

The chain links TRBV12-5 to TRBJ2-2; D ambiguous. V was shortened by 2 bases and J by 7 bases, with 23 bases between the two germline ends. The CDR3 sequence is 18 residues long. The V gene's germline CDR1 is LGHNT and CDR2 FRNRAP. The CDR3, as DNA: TGTGCTAGTGGTTTGTCCCAAACCTCGACTCTGGATGTCGGGGAGCTGTTTTTT. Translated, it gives CASGLSQTSTLDVGELFF. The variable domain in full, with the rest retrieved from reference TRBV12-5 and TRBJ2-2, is DARVTQTPRHKVTEMGQEVTMRCQPILGHNTVFWYRQTMMQGLELLAYFRNRAPLDDSGMPKDRFSAEMPDATLATLKIQPSEPRDSAVYFCASGLSQTSTLDVGELFFGEGSRLTVL.

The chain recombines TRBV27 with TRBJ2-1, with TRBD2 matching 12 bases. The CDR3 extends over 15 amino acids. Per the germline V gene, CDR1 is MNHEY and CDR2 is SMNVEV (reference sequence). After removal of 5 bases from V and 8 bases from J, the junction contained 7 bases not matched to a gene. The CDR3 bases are TGTGCCAGCAGTCCCCAACTAGCGGGAGGCCATGAGCAGTTCTTC. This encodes CASSPQLAGGHEQFF.

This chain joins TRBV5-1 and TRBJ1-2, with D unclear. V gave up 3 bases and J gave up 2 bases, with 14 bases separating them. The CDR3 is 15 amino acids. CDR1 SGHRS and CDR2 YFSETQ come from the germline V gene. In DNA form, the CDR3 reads TGCGCCAGCAGCTCCCAAAGGACGGGAAACTATGGCTACACCTTC. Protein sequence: CASSSQRTGNYGYTF.

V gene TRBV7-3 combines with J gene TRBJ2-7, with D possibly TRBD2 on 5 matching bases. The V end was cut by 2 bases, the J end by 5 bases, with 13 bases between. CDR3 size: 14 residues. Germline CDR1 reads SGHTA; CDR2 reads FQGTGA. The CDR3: CASSLGLAADEQYF. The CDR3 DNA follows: TGTGCCAGCAGCTTAGGGCTAGCCGCCGACGAGCAGTACTTC.

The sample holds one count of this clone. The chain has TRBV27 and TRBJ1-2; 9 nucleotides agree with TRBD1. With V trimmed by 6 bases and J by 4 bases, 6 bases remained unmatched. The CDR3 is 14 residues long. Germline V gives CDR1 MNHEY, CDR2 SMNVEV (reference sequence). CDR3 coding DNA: TGTGCCAGCAGACCGGGACAGGGTACCTATGGCTACACCTTC. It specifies CASRPGQGTYGYTF.

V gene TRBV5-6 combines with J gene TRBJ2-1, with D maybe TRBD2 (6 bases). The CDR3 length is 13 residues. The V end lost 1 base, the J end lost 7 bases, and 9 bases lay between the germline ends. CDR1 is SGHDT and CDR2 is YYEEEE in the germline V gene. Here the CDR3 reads CASSLSGRNEQFF. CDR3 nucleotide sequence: TGTGCCAGCAGCTTGTCAGGGAGGAATGAGCAGTTCTTC.

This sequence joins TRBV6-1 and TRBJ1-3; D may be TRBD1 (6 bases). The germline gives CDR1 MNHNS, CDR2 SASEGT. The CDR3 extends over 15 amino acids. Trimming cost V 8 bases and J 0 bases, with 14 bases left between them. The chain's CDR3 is CASAEDRNSGNTIYF. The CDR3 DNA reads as TGTGCCAGCGCCGAGGACAGAAACTCTGGAAACACCATATATTTT.

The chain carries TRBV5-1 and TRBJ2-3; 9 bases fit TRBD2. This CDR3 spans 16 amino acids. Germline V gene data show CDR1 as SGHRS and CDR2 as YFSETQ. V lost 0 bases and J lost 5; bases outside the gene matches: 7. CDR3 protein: CASSLGGRESLDTQYF. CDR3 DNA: TGCGCCAGCAGCTTGGGCGGGAGGGAATCCTTAGATACGCAGTATTTT.

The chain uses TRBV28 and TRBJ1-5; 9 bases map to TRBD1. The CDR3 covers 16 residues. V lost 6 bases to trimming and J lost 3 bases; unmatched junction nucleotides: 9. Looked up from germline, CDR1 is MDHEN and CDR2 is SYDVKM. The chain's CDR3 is CASSVIGTGPNQPQHF. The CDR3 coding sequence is TGTGCCAGCAGCGTAATCGGGACAGGGCCCAATCAGCCCCAGCATTTT.

The DNA for the CDR3 is TGTGCCAGTAGTATAGGACAGCCGTACCAAGAGACCCAGTACTTC. Its protein is CASSIGQPYQETQYF. The chain links TRBV19 to TRBJ2-5; D may be TRBD1 (5 bases). V shed 1 base and J shed 0 bases, with 9 bases lying between them. The CDR3 extends over 15 amino acids. Germline CDR1 and CDR2: LNHDA and SQIVND (reference sequence). Full variable domain (outside the CDR3, taken from reference TRBV19 and TRBJ2-5): DGGITQSPKYLFRKEGQNVTLSCEQNLNHDAMYWYRQDPGQGLRLIYYSQIVNDFQKGDIAEGYSVSREKKESFPLTVTSAQKNPTAFYLCASSIGQPYQETQYFGPGTRLLVL.

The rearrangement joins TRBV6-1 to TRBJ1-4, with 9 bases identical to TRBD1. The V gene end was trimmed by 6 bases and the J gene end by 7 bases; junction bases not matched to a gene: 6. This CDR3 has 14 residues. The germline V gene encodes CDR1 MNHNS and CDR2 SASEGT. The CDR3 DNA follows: TGTGCCAGCAGGGGAACAGGGGGCCGTGAAAAACTGTTTTTT. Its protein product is CASRGTGGREKLFF.

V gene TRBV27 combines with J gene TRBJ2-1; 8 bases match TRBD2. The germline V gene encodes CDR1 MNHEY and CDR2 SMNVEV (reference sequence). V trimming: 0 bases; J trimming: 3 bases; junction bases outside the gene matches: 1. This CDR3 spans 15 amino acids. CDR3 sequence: CASSLSLAVYNEQFF. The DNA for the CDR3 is TGTGCCAGCAGTTTATCACTAGCGGTCTACAATGAGCAGTTCTTC.

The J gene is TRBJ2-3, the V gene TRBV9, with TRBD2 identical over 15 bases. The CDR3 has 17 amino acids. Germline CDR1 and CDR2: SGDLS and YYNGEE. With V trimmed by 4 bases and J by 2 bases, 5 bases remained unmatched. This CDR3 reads CASSSGLAGGVTDTQYF. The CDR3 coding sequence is TGTGCCAGCAGCTCCGGACTAGCGGGAGGGGTCACAGATACGCAGTATTTT.

The CDR3 DNA reads TGCGCCAGCATGAGGGGCCCGAGGGAGGGCCGGGGTTATGAGCAGTTCTTC. Encoded protein: CASMRGPREGRGYEQFF. The rearrangement links TRBV5-1 to TRBJ2-1; 7 positions match TRBD2. The CDR3 is 17 residues long. V lost 6 bases and J lost 8; bases outside the gene matches: 20. CDR1 is SGHRS and CDR2 is YFSETQ in the germline V gene. The entire variable domain, with the rest obtained from reference TRBV5-1 and TRBJ2-1, is as follows: KAGVTQTPRYLIKTRGQQVTLSCSPISGHRSVSWYQQTPGQGLQFLFEYFSETQRNKGNFPGRFSGRQFSNSRSEMNVSTLELGDSALYLCASMRGPREGRGYEQFFGPGTRLTVL.

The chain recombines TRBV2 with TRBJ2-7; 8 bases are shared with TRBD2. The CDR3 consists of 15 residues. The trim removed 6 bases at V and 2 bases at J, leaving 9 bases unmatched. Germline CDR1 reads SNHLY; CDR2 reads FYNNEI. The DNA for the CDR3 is TGTGCCAGCAGACGCGGACTAGCTTCCACCTACGAGCAGTACTTC. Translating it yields CASRRGLASTYEQYF.

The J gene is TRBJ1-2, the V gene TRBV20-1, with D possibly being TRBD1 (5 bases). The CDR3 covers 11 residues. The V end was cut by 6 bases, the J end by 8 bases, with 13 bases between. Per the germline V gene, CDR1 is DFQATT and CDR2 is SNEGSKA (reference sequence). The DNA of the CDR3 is TGCAGTGCAATGGATCCAGGGGGCTACACCTTC. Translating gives CSAMDPGGYTF.

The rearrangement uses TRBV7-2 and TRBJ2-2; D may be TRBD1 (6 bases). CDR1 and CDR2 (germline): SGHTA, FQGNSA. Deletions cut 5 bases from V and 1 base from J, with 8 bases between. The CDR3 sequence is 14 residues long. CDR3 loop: CASSPGQNTGELFF. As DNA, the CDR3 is TGTGCCAGCAGCCCGGGACAGAACACCGGGGAGCTGTTTTTT.